These T cell receptor beta chains were read from a single sample in a study of graft-versus-host responses after intestinal transplantation. Sequencing was performed with immunoSEQ multiplex PCR; in TCRdb, only in-frame clones are kept and a portion is missing. The sample consists of about 25,000 clones, 90% to 95% of them appearing once. The sample in question was PBMCs, obtained nearly 31 days after intestinal transplant. All receptors derive from a human patient who received an intestinal transplant, so some T cells may come from the graft donor. CDR3s include the opening cysteine and the closing phenylalanine or tryptophan. Fields, in order: V gene, clone size, D gene, J gene, CDR3 DNA, CDR3 protein. D genes are given only for firm matches. Not all rows give a size; the values are once, few, many and, for expanded clones, a class.

V gene: TRBV4-1; clone size: .; D gene: TRBD1; J gene: TRBJ2-7; CDR3 DNA: TGCGCCAGCAGCCAAGAAGTGGCAGGGGGTTCCTACGAGCAGTACTTC; CDR3 protein: CASSQEVAGGSYEQYF
V gene: TRBV5-1; clone size: .; D gene: .; J gene: TRBJ2-5; CDR3 DNA: TGCGCCAGCAGCTTGGAAGGGTCCGGGGAGGCCCAGTACTTC; CDR3 protein: CASSLEGSGEAQYF
V gene: TRBV7-9; clone size: .; D gene: TRBD1; J gene: TRBJ1-2; CDR3 DNA: TGTGCCAGCAGCTCAGCAGGGGGCCGTAGCTATGGCTACACCTTC; CDR3 protein: CASSSAGGRSYGYTF
V gene: TRBV19; clone size: once; D gene: TRBD1; J gene: TRBJ1-5; CDR3 DNA: TGTGCCAGTAGTATTACGGCGACAGGGATGGGTCAGCCCCAGCATTTT; CDR3 protein: CASSITATGMGQPQHF
V gene: TRBV30; clone size: .; D gene: TRBD2; J gene: TRBJ2-3; CDR3 DNA: TGTGCTGCTAAAGCGGGGGTTAACACAGATACGCAGTATTTT; CDR3 protein: CAAKAGVNTDTQYF
V gene: TRBV30; clone size: .; D gene: .; J gene: TRBJ1-3; CDR3 DNA: TGTGCCTGGAGTGTACTCGGGGTGGGAAACACCATATATTTT; CDR3 protein: CAWSVLGVGNTIYF
V gene: TRBV5-1; clone size: once; D gene: TRBD1; J gene: TRBJ2-7; CDR3 DNA: TGCGCCAGCAGCTTGGCAGGACAGGACTACGAGCAGTACTTC; CDR3 protein: CASSLAGQDYEQYF
V gene: TRBV4-1; clone size: .; D gene: .; J gene: TRBJ2-7; CDR3 DNA: TGCGCCAGCAGCCAAGATCCGGCAGGGTCTCGAGGCGAGCAGTACTTC; CDR3 protein: CASSQDPAGSRGEQYF
V gene: TRBV4-1; clone size: .; D gene: .; J gene: TRBJ2-1; CDR3 DNA: TGCGCCAGCAGCCAGTCACTTACCTACAATGAGCAGTTCTTC; CDR3 protein: CASSQSLTYNEQFF
V gene: TRBV6-5; clone size: .; D gene: .; J gene: TRBJ2-5; CDR3 DNA: TGTGCCAGCAGCCGGATGGGAGGTGTGGAGACCCAGTACTTC; CDR3 protein: CASSRMGGVETQYF
V gene: TRBV4-2; clone size: once; D gene: TRBD2; J gene: TRBJ2-5; CDR3 DNA: TGTGCCAGCAGCCAAAACGATCCCCGACTAGCGGGAGGGGAGACCCAGTACTTC; CDR3 protein: CASSQNDPRLAGGETQYF
V gene: TRBV7-9; clone size: .; D gene: TRBD2; J gene: TRBJ2-3; CDR3 DNA: TGTGCCAGCAGCTCGCCGGGACTAGCCCCAGATACGCAGTATTTT; CDR3 protein: CASSSPGLAPDTQYF
V gene: TRBV7-9; clone size: .; D gene: .; J gene: TRBJ1-1; CDR3 DNA: TGTGCCAGCAGCTTAACAGGACTAAACACTGAAGCTTTCTTT; CDR3 protein: CASSLTGLNTEAFF
V gene: TRBV7-2; clone size: few; D gene: .; J gene: TRBJ1-2; CDR3 DNA: TGTGCCAGCAGCTTAGCTAGGACAACCTATGGCTACACCTTC; CDR3 protein: CASSLARTTYGYTF
V gene: TRBV29-1; clone size: once; D gene: .; J gene: TRBJ2-3; CDR3 DNA: TGCAGCGTTGTCAGCGCTAGAGGGACGGATACGCAGTATTTT; CDR3 protein: CSVVSARGTDTQYF
V gene: TRBV28; clone size: .; D gene: TRBD2; J gene: TRBJ2-7; CDR3 DNA: TGTGCCAGCAGCGAAACTAGCGTCGCCTACGAGCAGTACTTC; CDR3 protein: CASSETSVAYEQYF
V gene: TRBV2; clone size: .; D gene: TRBD1; J gene: TRBJ1-1; CDR3 DNA: TGTGCCAGCAGTGAATCCCGGACAGGGGATAAAGCTTTCTTT; CDR3 protein: CASSESRTGDKAFF
V gene: TRBV6-5; clone size: once; D gene: .; J gene: TRBJ1-1; CDR3 DNA: TGTGCCAGCAGTTACCTTCGCGCAAGTGAAGCTTTCTTT; CDR3 protein: CASSYLRASEAFF
V gene: TRBV5-4; clone size: .; D gene: .; J gene: TRBJ2-7; CDR3 DNA: TGTGCCAGCAGCTACAGGGCACGACCGGGTGACGAGCAGTACTTC; CDR3 protein: CASSYRARPGDEQYF
V gene: TRBV30; clone size: .; D gene: .; J gene: TRBJ2-1; CDR3 DNA: TGTGCCTGGAGTGTACCTCGGGTCTCCTACAATGAGCAGTTCTTC; CDR3 protein: CAWSVPRVSYNEQFF
V gene: TRBV28; clone size: .; D gene: .; J gene: TRBJ2-1; CDR3 DNA: TGTGCCAGCGCCGATGGGCGGGACTACAATGAGCAGTTCTTC; CDR3 protein: CASADGRDYNEQFF
V gene: TRBV6-5; clone size: .; D gene: TRBD1; J gene: TRBJ1-1; CDR3 DNA: TGTGCCAGCAGTTCCGCGACAGGGTTGGCGTCTGAAGCTTTCTTT; CDR3 protein: CASSSATGLASEAFF
V gene: TRBV5-1; clone size: few; D gene: TRBD1; J gene: TRBJ1-5; CDR3 DNA: TGCGCCAGCAGCCCTGGGGACAGGGAAGTGGAGGGGTTCGGGGCTCAGCCCCAGCATTTT; CDR3 protein: CASSPGDREVEGFGAQPQHF
V gene: TRBV9; clone size: .; D gene: .; J gene: TRBJ1-1; CDR3 DNA: TGTGCCAGCAGCGTAGAGGTGAACACTGAAGCTTTCTTT; CDR3 protein: CASSVEVNTEAFF
V gene: TRBV27; clone size: .; D gene: .; J gene: TRBJ1-4; CDR3 DNA: TGTGCCAGCAGTTTATTTGGGGATCAGGAAGAACTGTTTTTT; CDR3 protein: CASSLFGDQEELFF
V gene: TRBV27; clone size: .; D gene: .; J gene: TRBJ2-7; CDR3 DNA: TGTGCCAGCGGGTTTTTGGGGGACACCTACGAGCAGTACTTC; CDR3 protein: CASGFLGDTYEQYF
V gene: TRBV5-4; clone size: .; D gene: .; J gene: TRBJ1-1; CDR3 DNA: TGTGCCAGCAGCTTGGAGGCCGGACCTGAAGCTTTCTTT; CDR3 protein: CASSLEAGPEAFF
V gene: TRBV30; clone size: once; D gene: .; J gene: TRBJ1-2; CDR3 DNA: TGTGCCTGGAGTGGGGGGGAACCCGGCTACACCTTC; CDR3 protein: CAWSGGEPGYTF
V gene: TRBV4-2; clone size: .; D gene: .; J gene: TRBJ2-7; CDR3 DNA: TGTGCCAGCAGCCAAGTCGGGGCCTACGAGCAGTACTTC; CDR3 protein: CASSQVGAYEQYF
V gene: TRBV19; clone size: .; D gene: .; J gene: TRBJ2-7; CDR3 DNA: TGTGCCAGTAGTATAGTTGCGAGCCGGGGCTACGAGCAGTACTTC; CDR3 protein: CASSIVASRGYEQYF
V gene: TRBV27; clone size: .; D gene: .; J gene: TRBJ1-2; CDR3 DNA: TGTGCCAGCAGTTTAGGTTCGGCCAGTGGCTACACCTTC; CDR3 protein: CASSLGSASGYTF
V gene: TRBV6-6; clone size: few; D gene: TRBD2; J gene: TRBJ2-7; CDR3 DNA: TGTGCCAGCACCGGGACTAGCGGGAGTCACGAGCAGTACTTC; CDR3 protein: CASTGTSGSHEQYF
V gene: TRBV7-2; clone size: .; D gene: TRBD2; J gene: TRBJ2-1; CDR3 DNA: TGTGCCAGCAGCCAGTCTAGCGGGAGGAATGAGCAGTTCTTC; CDR3 protein: CASSQSSGRNEQFF
V gene: TRBV20-1; clone size: .; D gene: .; J gene: TRBJ1-3; CDR3 DNA: TGCAGTGCTCCTTCTGGAAACACCATATATTTT; CDR3 protein: CSAPSGNTIYF
V gene: TRBV10-2; clone size: .; D gene: .; J gene: TRBJ1-3; CDR3 DNA: TGCGCCAGCAGTGAACATGGGGGAAACACCATATATTTT; CDR3 protein: CASSEHGGNTIYF
V gene: TRBV10-1; clone size: .; D gene: .; J gene: TRBJ2-2; CDR3 DNA: TGCGCCAGCAGTGAGACTAGCACCGGGGAGCTGTTTTTT; CDR3 protein: CASSETSTGELFF
V gene: TRBV27; clone size: .; D gene: .; J gene: TRBJ2-7; CDR3 DNA: TGTGCCAGCAGCTGGGGAGTTGCCTACGAGCAGTACTTC; CDR3 protein: CASSWGVAYEQYF
V gene: TRBV5-1; clone size: .; D gene: TRBD1; J gene: TRBJ1-3; CDR3 DNA: TGCGCCAGCAGCCCTACTCCACTTCGGGACAGGGCGAACACCATATATTTT; CDR3 protein: CASSPTPLRDRANTIYF
V gene: TRBV5-6; clone size: .; D gene: .; J gene: TRBJ2-3; CDR3 DNA: TGTGCCAGCAGCTTGGAGGGTCGCATACTCACAGATACGCAGTATTTT; CDR3 protein: CASSLEGRILTDTQYF
V gene: TRBV6-5; clone size: few; D gene: .; J gene: TRBJ2-7; CDR3 DNA: TGTGCCAGCAGTTACAACCCCGGTCAGGCGCAGGACGAGCAGTACTTC; CDR3 protein: CASSYNPGQAQDEQYF
V gene: TRBV9; clone size: few; D gene: TRBD2; J gene: TRBJ2-7; CDR3 DNA: TGTGCCAGCAGCGACGAAGGCCGGACTAGCGACGAGCAGTACTTC; CDR3 protein: CASSDEGRTSDEQYF
V gene: TRBV10-3; clone size: .; D gene: TRBD2; J gene: TRBJ2-1; CDR3 DNA: TGTGCCATCAGTGATCTGTCTAGCGGGACCTACAATGAGCAGTTCTTC; CDR3 protein: CAISDLSSGTYNEQFF
V gene: TRBV12-2; clone size: .; D gene: .; J gene: TRBJ2-6; CDR3 DNA: TGTGCAAGTCGCTTACCCGTCCTTCGAGAAGGGGCCAACGTCCTGACTTTC; CDR3 protein: CASRLPVLREGANVLTF
V gene: TRBV28; clone size: .; D gene: .; J gene: TRBJ1-1; CDR3 DNA: TGTGCCAGCAGTTTTGGAGGGGGAAGGGCTGAAGCTTTCTTT; CDR3 protein: CASSFGGGRAEAFF
V gene: TRBV6-6; clone size: .; D gene: .; J gene: TRBJ2-5; CDR3 DNA: TGTGCCAGCAGTTACTCTATGGGACAAGAGACCCAGTACTTC; CDR3 protein: CASSYSMGQETQYF
V gene: TRBV2; clone size: .; D gene: .; J gene: TRBJ1-1; CDR3 DNA: TGTGCCGTCGGTGGGGCCCGGGGGTCTGAAGCTTTCTTT; CDR3 protein: CAVGGARGSEAFF
V gene: TRBV9; clone size: .; D gene: TRBD1; J gene: TRBJ1-2; CDR3 DNA: TGTGCCAGCAGCGTCGACCTGAACCGGGACAGGGTAAACTATGGCTACACCTTC; CDR3 protein: CASSVDLNRDRVNYGYTF
V gene: TRBV7-2; clone size: .; D gene: .; J gene: TRBJ1-2; CDR3 DNA: TGTGCCAGCAGCTTAGACGCGGGAAACTATGGCTACACCTTC; CDR3 protein: CASSLDAGNYGYTF
V gene: TRBV27; clone size: once; D gene: .; J gene: TRBJ2-7; CDR3 DNA: TGTGCCAGCAGTTTATCCGGGAGCTACGAGCAGTACTTC; CDR3 protein: CASSLSGSYEQYF
V gene: TRBV7-9; clone size: .; D gene: .; J gene: TRBJ1-2; CDR3 DNA: TGTGCCAGCAGCCCAACCCAGGGCTTCTATGGCTACACCTTC; CDR3 protein: CASSPTQGFYGYTF
V gene: TRBV28; clone size: .; D gene: TRBD2; J gene: TRBJ2-2; CDR3 DNA: TGTGCCAGCAGCCTACCTCGGACTAGCGGAAGAAACACCGGGGAGCTGTTTTTT; CDR3 protein: CASSLPRTSGRNTGELFF
V gene: TRBV6-1; clone size: few; D gene: .; J gene: TRBJ2-7; CDR3 DNA: TGTGCCAGCAGTGAAAGGGGAGGACGATTCTACGAGCAGTACTTC; CDR3 protein: CASSERGGRFYEQYF
V gene: TRBV4-1; clone size: once; D gene: .; J gene: TRBJ1-2; CDR3 DNA: TGCGCCAGCAGCCAAGATGTTCGGGGCGCGGACTATGGCTACACCTTC; CDR3 protein: CASSQDVRGADYGYTF